This T cell receptor beta chain is from a study of T cell responses to AZD1222 COVID-19 vaccine. As for the study in general: It was second doses at about 4 or about 12 weeks that were pooled.

About this clone: Its target is not known.

Study results and caveats: Just a handful of AZD1222 recipients were seropositive at baseline. Repertoires were obtained solely post-peak T cell response. Nearly half of the spike-specific TCRs reportedly recognize variant regions that carry no mutations.

Clones were sequenced by immunoSEQ multiplex PCR, and TCRdb holds only the in-frame ones, with some missing. Of approximately 170,000 clones in the sample, approximately 93% were seen once. The CDR3 spans 14 residues. Trimming shortened V by 3 bases and J by 5 bases, and 13 bases separated the two germline ends. CDR1 is ENHRY, CDR2 SYGVKD, per germline. Source: peripheral blood, taken on day 0 of AZD1222 vaccination. The chain combines TRBV10-3 with TRBJ1-2; weak D call: TRBD1 (6 bases). The clonotype was recovered from an adult in good health. The CDR3: CAISDAGDIYGYTF. The CDR3 DNA sequence: TGTGCCATCAGTGATGCAGGGGATATTTATGGCTACACCTTC.